The 30 T cell receptor beta chains given below trace back to one sample, sequenced in a study of blood T cell repertoires in COVID-19. Profiling relied on immunoSEQ multiplex PCR, and the TCRdb table lists in-frame clones only, not all of them. The sample comprises approximately 200,000 clones, over 70% of which are singletons, and under 4.5% rests with the top ten. Sequencing was performed on PBMCs or T cells enriched from blood (not recorded which). These receptors were taken from a woman aged 25 to 45 who had been exposed to COVID-19.

This sequence joins TRBV5-1 and TRBJ2-3; D possibly corresponds to TRBD2 (6 bases). V was trimmed by 3 bases and J by 1 base, leaving 12 bases between them. The CDR3 runs 15 residues. Germline values: CDR1 SGHRS, CDR2 YFSETQ. The DNA of the CDR3 is TGCGCCAGCAGCTATCGGGACTCTGGCACAGATACGCAGTATTTT. Residues: CASSYRDSGTDTQYF.

The chain combines TRBV25-1 with TRBJ2-3, with 7 bases aligning to TRBD2. CDR1 is MGHDK, CDR2 SYGVNS, per germline. CDR3 size: 14 residues. The ends lost 1 base at V and 3 bases at J; junction bases unmatched: 1. CDR3 bases: TGTGCCAGCAGTGAATTGGGGGGGACAGATACGCAGTATTTT. It is translated as CASSELGGTDTQYF.

This chain connects TRBV12-3 or TRBV12-4 to TRBJ2-1; 8 bases are shared with TRBD1. The CDR3 totals 13 residues. J gave up 6 bases and V 5 bases, and 3 bases lay outside the gene matches. Here the CDR3 reads CASSLTGVNEQFF. In DNA, the CDR3 is TGTGCCAGCAGTCTGACAGGGGTCAATGAGCAGTTCTTC.

The chain combines TRBV5-5 with TRBJ1-2; no firm D call. Germline assignment: CDR1 SGHKS and CDR2 YYEKEE (reference sequence). V was cut by 5 bases and J by 2 bases, with 13 bases left in between. CDR3 length: 14 residues. The CDR3 protein is CASRAGLLNYGYTF. In nucleotides, the CDR3 is TGTGCCAGCAGAGCCGGACTCTTGAACTATGGCTACACCTTC.

The genes are TRBV6-5 and TRBJ1-2, with TRBD1 as a possible D gene (5 bases). V was clipped by 6 bases and J by 4 bases, with 12 bases between them. The CDR3 totals 13 residues. Germline V gene sequence: CDR1 MNHEY, CDR2 SVGAGI. The CDR3 reads CASSPDKTYGYTF. The CDR3 DNA reads TGTGCCAGCAGCCCGGACAAGACCTATGGCTACACCTTC.

The chain couples TRBV5-1 to TRBJ2-7, with no clear D. V lost 2 bases, J lost 3 bases, and 9 bases lay in between. The CDR3 consists of 13 residues. Looked up from germline, CDR1 is SGHRS and CDR2 is YFSETQ. For the CDR3, the DNA is TGCGCCAGCAGCTTTGACAACTTCTACGAGCAGTACTTC. It specifies CASSFDNFYEQYF.

The genes are TRBV7-9 and TRBJ1-4; D not certain. Per germline, CDR1 SEHNR and CDR2 FQNEAQ (reference sequence). V lost 0 bases, J lost 5 bases, and 4 bases lay in between. The CDR3 spans 13 residues. The CDR3 DNA reads TGTGCCAGCAGCTTAGCGGGCAATGAAAAACTGTTTTTT. Its translation: CASSLAGNEKLFF.

The CDR3: CASSRTSGSTDTQYF. The CDR3 region has the DNA TGTGCCAGTAGTAGGACTAGCGGGAGCACAGATACGCAGTATTTT. V is TRBV19 and J is TRBJ2-3; 11 bases align to TRBD2. The CDR3 spans 15 residues. Germline V gene data show CDR1 as LNHDA and CDR2 as SQIVND (reference sequence). Trimming at V came to 4 bases and at J to 0 bases, leaving 0 bases not matched to a gene.

This clone was detected once. The chain combines TRBV2 with TRBJ1-1, with TRBD1 matching 7 bases. J lost 1 base, V lost 6 bases, and 5 bases had no gene match. The CDR3 consists of 14 residues. Per the germline V gene, CDR1 is SNHLY and CDR2 is FYNNEI. The CDR3 protein is CASRKQGKNTEAFF. Here the CDR3 DNA reads TGTGCCAGCAGGAAACAGGGGAAGAACACTGAAGCTTTCTTT.

The rearrangement joins TRBV28 to TRBJ2-7, with 7 bases lining up with TRBD1. Germline V CDR1 and CDR2: MDHEN, SYDVKM. The V gene end was trimmed by 7 bases and the J gene end by 2 bases; junction bases not matched to a gene: 8. The CDR3 runs to 14 residues. This CDR3 is CASTKTGFAYEQYF. In DNA form, the CDR3 reads TGTGCCAGCACCAAGACAGGGTTCGCCTACGAGCAGTACTTC.

V usage is TRBV19 and J usage is TRBJ1-1, with 8 bases fitting TRBD1. CDR3 length: 14 amino acids. In germline, CDR1 is LNHDA, CDR2 SQIVND (reference sequence). With V trimmed by 7 bases and J by 1 base, 5 bases remained unmatched. The CDR3 DNA is TGTGCCAGTAACCCGACAGGGGCGAACACTGAAGCTTTCTTT. It is translated as CASNPTGANTEAFF.

This sequence joins TRBV11-2 and TRBJ2-1, with 16 bases identical to TRBD2. Germline V gene sequence: CDR1 SGHAT, CDR2 FQNNGV. V was pared by 6 bases and J by 4 bases, with 6 bases of the junction left unmatched. There are 17 residues in the CDR3. This chain's CDR3 is CASRWGLAGGGYNEQFF. The CDR3 DNA reads as TGTGCCAGCAGATGGGGACTAGCGGGAGGGGGTTACAATGAGCAGTTCTTC.

This clone was found once. The CDR3 here is CASRNWRGEVNNQPQHF. The CDR3 DNA is TGTGCCAGCAGGAACTGGAGAGGGGAGGTCAACAATCAGCCCCAGCATTTT. This rearrangement joins TRBV21-1 to TRBJ1-5. TRBV21-1 is deemed a pseudogene. This CDR3 is 17 amino acids long.

V is TRBV25-1 and J is TRBJ2-2, with 7 positions matching TRBD1. The V and J ends lost 4 bases and 2 bases, in that order; junction bases with no gene match: 10. This CDR3 is 17 amino acids long. Per germline, CDR1 MGHDK and CDR2 SYGVNS. This chain's CDR3 is CASSAYLGTDNTGELFF. The DNA of the CDR3 is TGTGCCAGCAGTGCTTACCTCGGGACAGACAACACCGGGGAGCTGTTTTTT.

This clone appeared once. This chain uses TRBV11-2 with TRBJ1-2, with D maybe TRBD1 (5 bases). CDR3 size: 15 residues. V gave up 3 bases and J gave up 4 bases, with 15 bases separating them. Germline CDR1 and CDR2: SGHAT and FQNNGV. In DNA form, the CDR3 reads TGTGCCAGCAGCTTCTTGGGGCAGGAAGGCTATGGCTACACCTTC. Amino acids: CASSFLGQEGYGYTF.

This clone appeared a single time. The chain carries TRBV6-5 and TRBJ1-1; D possibly corresponds to TRBD1 (5 bases). Trimming stripped 10 bases from V and 3 bases from J, with 15 bases between. Germline CDR1 is MNHEY and CDR2 is SVGAGI. The CDR3 length is 13 residues. Here the CDR3 DNA reads TGTGCCACCCAGGGTCACTGGGACACTGAAGCTTTCTTT. Translation gives CATQGHWDTEAFF.

The chain combines TRBV5-6 with TRBJ2-7; TRBD1 agrees at 7 bases. Germline CDR1 SGHDT, CDR2 YYEEEE. The CDR3 runs to 18 residues. V lost 4 bases, J lost 0 bases, and 16 bases stayed unmatched. The CDR3 nucleotides are TGTGCCAGCAGCGAGTGGGTGTGGGGACAGTATATCTCCTACGAGCAGTACTTC. Encoded protein: CASSEWVWGQYISYEQYF.

The rearrangement uses TRBV5-4 and TRBJ1-6; maybe TRBD1 (5 bases). The germline V and J ends were trimmed by 2 bases and 8 bases, with 11 bases remaining between them. Germline CDR1 SGHNT, CDR2 YYREEE (reference sequence). This CDR3 comprises 14 residues. In DNA, the CDR3 is TGTGCCAGCAGCTTTTTCAGGGTGGATTCACCCCTCCACTTT. This codes for CASSFFRVDSPLHF.

The sample holds a few counts of this clone. The chain links TRBV4-1 to TRBJ1-2, with D possibly TRBD1 on 5 matching bases. Germline V CDR1 and CDR2: MGHRA, YSYEKL. The CDR3 spans 14 residues. V was pared by 4 bases and J by 1 base, with 10 bases between. The CDR3 DNA sequence: TGCGCCAGCAGCCTGTTGGACATTAACTATGGCTACACCTTC. Its translation is CASSLLDINYGYTF.

This chain uses TRBV5-4 with TRBJ1-1; 8 bases agree with TRBD1. With V trimmed by 7 bases and J by 1 base, 9 bases remained unmatched. The CDR3 consists of 15 residues. Germline values: CDR1 SGHNT, CDR2 YYREEE (reference sequence). CDR3 bases: TGTGCCAGCGGAACAACAGGGGGGGCGAACACTGAAGCTTTCTTT. Its translation: CASGTTGGANTEAFF.

This clone is a singleton in its sample. The V call is TRBV25-1, the J call TRBJ2-7; 7 bases fit TRBD1. This CDR3 spans 17 amino acids. Per the germline V gene, CDR1 is MGHDK and CDR2 is SYGVNS. Germline trimming cut 4 bases from V and 2 bases from J; bases unmatched to any gene: 14. The CDR3 loop is CASSASERDSRTYEQYF. The DNA for the CDR3 is TGTGCCAGCAGTGCGAGCGAAAGGGACAGCCGTACCTACGAGCAGTACTTC.

The rearrangement links TRBV5-4 to TRBJ2-2; D may be TRBD2 (5 bases). Germline CDR1 is SGHNT and CDR2 is YYREEE (reference sequence). Trimming cost V 4 bases and J 3 bases, with 10 bases left between them. The CDR3 sequence is 14 residues long. CDR3 in DNA: TGTGCCAGCAGCGAGGACTCATACACCGGGGAGCTGTTTTTT. Protein sequence: CASSEDSYTGELFF. The full variable domain, with the rest looked up from reference TRBV5-4 and TRBJ2-2, is ETGVTQSPTHLIKTRGQQVTLRCSSQSGHNTVSWYQQALGQGPQFIFQYYREEENGRGNFPPRFSGLQFPNYSSELNVNALELDDSALYLCASSEDSYTGELFFGEGSRLTVL.

The chain combines TRBV10-3 with TRBJ1-5; D is ambiguous. Germline assignment: CDR1 ENHRY and CDR2 SYGVKD. CDR3 length: 15 residues. Trimming pared 6 bases from V and 0 bases from J, leaving 12 bases between. CDR3 amino acids: CAIREGGHSNQPQHF. In DNA form, the CDR3 reads TGTGCCATCAGGGAGGGCGGGCATAGCAATCAGCCCCAGCATTTT.

A few counts support this clone. This chain connects TRBV28 to TRBJ2-1; D possibly corresponds to TRBD1 (5 bases). Germline CDR1 is MDHEN and CDR2 is SYDVKM. V lost 6 bases, J lost 10 bases, and 19 bases lay in between. The CDR3 covers 14 residues. CDR3 loop: CASRVPGPAGEQFF. CDR3 sequence (DNA): TGTGCCAGCAGGGTCCCAGGGCCCGCCGGGGAGCAGTTCTTC.

This clone has just a few counts. This chain connects TRBV5-6 to TRBJ2-7, with 7 bases matching TRBD1. J lost 2 bases, V lost 0 bases, and 2 bases had no gene match. Germline CDR1 and CDR2: SGHDT and YYEEEE. The CDR3 runs 14 residues. CDR3 sequence reads: CASSLGTGTYEQYF. CDR3 DNA: TGTGCCAGCAGCTTGGGGACAGGAACCTACGAGCAGTACTTC.

V is TRBV7-9 and J is TRBJ2-1; 15 bases line up with TRBD2. Germline V gene sequence: CDR1 SEHNR, CDR2 FQNEAQ (reference sequence). The CDR3 has 16 residues. Trimming cost V 5 bases and J 14 bases; bases outside gene matches: 13. CDR3 in amino acids: CASSLVGGLAGGVEFF. CDR3 in DNA: TGTGCCAGCAGCCTGGTTGGGGGACTAGCGGGAGGTGTGGAGTTCTTC.

The genes are TRBV11-1 and TRBJ2-5; 7 bases line up with TRBD1. The germline V gene has CDR1 SGHAT and CDR2 FQDESV (reference sequence). CDR3 size: 16 residues. V was clipped by 5 bases and J by 3 bases; unmatched bases: 12. The CDR3 DNA reads TGTGCCAGCAGCCCAGGAACTCGGGACAGTGAAGAGACCCAGTACTTC. Translated: CASSPGTRDSEETQYF.

J is TRBJ2-1 and V is TRBV28, with 13 positions matching TRBD2. Trimming took 5 bases from V and 6 from J; bases not matched to a gene: 7. Germline loops: CDR1 MDHEN, CDR2 SYDVKM. The CDR3 totals 16 residues. The CDR3 sequence is CASSPWTSGSLNEQFF. CDR3 in DNA: TGTGCCAGCAGTCCTTGGACTAGCGGGAGTCTCAATGAGCAGTTCTTC.

This chain links TRBV3-1 (or the pseudogene TRBV3-2) with TRBJ2-7; maybe TRBD1 (5 bases). Germline values: CDR1 LGHDT, CDR2 YNNKEL (reference sequence). This CDR3 has 13 amino acids. The V gene lost 4 bases and the J gene lost 5 bases, with 12 bases spanning the gap. The CDR3 DNA reads as TGTGCCAGCAGCCGGGCAGGGATGAACGAGCAGTACTTC. Its translation is CASSRAGMNEQYF.

Written as DNA, the CDR3 is TGTGCCATCGGGCAGGCGCCGAACACTGAAGCTTTCTTT. It yields the protein CAIGQAPNTEAFF. The rearrangement links TRBV10-3 to TRBJ1-1; D gene uncertain. Deletions cut 8 bases from V and 1 base from J, with 11 bases between. Looked up from germline, CDR1 is ENHRY and CDR2 is SYGVKD. CDR3 size: 13 residues.